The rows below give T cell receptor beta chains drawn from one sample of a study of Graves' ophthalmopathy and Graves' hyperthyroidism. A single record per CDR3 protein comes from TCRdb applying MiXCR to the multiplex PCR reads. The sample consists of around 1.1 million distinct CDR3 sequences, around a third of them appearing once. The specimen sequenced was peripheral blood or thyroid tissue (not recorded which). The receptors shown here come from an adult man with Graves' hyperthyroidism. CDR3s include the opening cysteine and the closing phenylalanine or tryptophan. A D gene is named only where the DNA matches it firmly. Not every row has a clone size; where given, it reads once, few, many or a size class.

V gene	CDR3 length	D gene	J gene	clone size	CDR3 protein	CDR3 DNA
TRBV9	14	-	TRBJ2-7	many	CASSVAAGGYEQYF	TGTGCCAGCAGCGTAGCGGCCGGAGGATACGAGCAGTACTTC
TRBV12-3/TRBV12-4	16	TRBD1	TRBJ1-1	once	CASSPADGQGRTEAFF	TGTGCCAGCAGTCCCGCCGATGGACAGGGGAGGACTGAAGCTTTCTTT
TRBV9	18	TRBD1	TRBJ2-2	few	CASSVASGTGVSTGELFF	TGTGCCAGCAGCGTAGCCTCCGGGACAGGGGTTAGCACCGGGGAGCTGTTTTTT
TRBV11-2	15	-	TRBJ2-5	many	CASSLDSAGAETQYF	TGTGCCAGCAGCTTAGATTCAGCAGGGGCCGAGACCCAGTACTTC
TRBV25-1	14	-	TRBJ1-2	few	CATAWTMSGYGYTF	TGTGCCACAGCATGGACTATGTCTGGCTATGGCTACACCTTC
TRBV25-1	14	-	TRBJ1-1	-	CASSASPTEAEAFF	TGTGCCAGCAGTGCTAGCCCGACAGAAGCTGAAGCTTTCTTT
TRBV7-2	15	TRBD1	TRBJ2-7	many	CASSVGRDRTYEQYF	TGTGCCAGCAGCGTTGGCCGGGACAGGACGTACGAGCAGTACTTC
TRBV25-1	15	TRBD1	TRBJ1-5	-	CASSSLQGAAQPQHF	TGTGCCAGCAGCTCCCTTCAGGGGGCCGCTCAGCCCCAGCATTTT
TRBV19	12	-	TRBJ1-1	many	CASRKGRTEAFF	TGTGCCAGCCGCAAGGGACGCACTGAAGCTTTCTTT
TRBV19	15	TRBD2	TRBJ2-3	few	CASTLYSGRYDTQYF	TGTGCCAGTACTCTTTATAGCGGGAGATACGATACGCAGTATTTT
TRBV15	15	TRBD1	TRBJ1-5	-	CATSDRGTPDQPQHF	TGTGCCACCAGCGACAGGGGGACTCCTGATCAGCCCCAGCATTTT
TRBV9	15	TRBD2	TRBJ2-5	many	CASSVGPSGTGTQYF	TGTGCCAGCAGCGTAGGCCCTAGCGGGACGGGGACCCAGTACTTC
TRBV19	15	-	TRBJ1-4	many	CASSERQTFNEKLFF	TGTGCCAGTAGTGAACGACAGACGTTTAATGAAAAACTGTTTTTT
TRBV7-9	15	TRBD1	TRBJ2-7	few	CASSSNLQGVAEQYF	TGTGCCAGCAGCTCCAATCTCCAGGGGGTTGCCGAGCAGTACTTC
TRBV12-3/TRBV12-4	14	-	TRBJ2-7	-	CASSWRQARVEQYF	TGTGCCAGCAGTTGGAGACAGGCTCGGGTCGAGCAGTACTTC
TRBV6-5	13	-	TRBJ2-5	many	CASRDSPQETQYF	TGTGCCAGCAGGGACAGCCCACAAGAGACCCAGTACTTC
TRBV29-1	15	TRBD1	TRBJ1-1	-	CSVDHVAGTGSEAFF	TGCAGCGTTGACCATGTGGCTGGGACAGGGTCTGAAGCTTTCTTT
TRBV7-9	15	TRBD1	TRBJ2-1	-	CASSHGRGPYNEQFF	TGTGCCAGCAGCCATGGAAGGGGGCCTTACAATGAGCAGTTCTTC
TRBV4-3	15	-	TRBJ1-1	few	CASSQGLQGRTEAFF	TGCGCCAGCAGCCAAGGTTTGCAGGGGAGGACTGAAGCTTTCTTT
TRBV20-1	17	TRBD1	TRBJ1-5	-	CSARPGQGAGSNQPQHF	TGCAGTGCTCGACCGGGACAGGGGGCGGGTAGCAATCAGCCCCAGCATTTT
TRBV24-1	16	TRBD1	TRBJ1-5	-	CATSDSGQARGQPQHF	TGTGCCACCAGTGACTCCGGACAGGCTAGGGGTCAGCCCCAGCATTTT
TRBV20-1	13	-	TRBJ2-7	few	CSASGDFLYEQYF	TGCAGTGCTAGTGGGGACTTCCTATACGAGCAGTACTTC
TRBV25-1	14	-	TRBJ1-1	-	CASSAFGGNTEAFF	TGTGCCAGCAGTGCCTTCGGGGGGAACACTGAAGCTTTCTTT
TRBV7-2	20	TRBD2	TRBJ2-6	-	CASRERGLAGAFSGANVLTF	TGTGCCAGCAGGGAGCGGGGACTAGCGGGGGCTTTCTCTGGGGCCAACGTCCTGACTTTC
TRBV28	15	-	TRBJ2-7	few	CASGTGQRASYEQYF	TGTGCCAGCGGCACGGGACAGCGGGCGTCCTACGAGCAGTACTTC
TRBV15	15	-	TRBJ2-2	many	CATSSAEGYPGELFF	TGTGCCACCAGCTCCGCGGAGGGGTACCCCGGGGAGCTGTTTTTT
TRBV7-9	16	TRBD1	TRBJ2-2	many	CASSHSRTGDAGELFF	TGTGCCAGCAGCCACTCTAGGACAGGGGACGCCGGGGAGCTGTTTTTT
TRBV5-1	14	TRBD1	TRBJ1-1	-	CASSFTGAGTEAFF	TGTGCCAGCAGTTTTACAGGGGCCGGCACTGAAGCTTTCTTT
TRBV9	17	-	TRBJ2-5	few	CASSVAQGYGREETQYF	TGTGCCAGCAGCGTAGCCCAGGGTTATGGACGGGAAGAGACCCAGTACTTC
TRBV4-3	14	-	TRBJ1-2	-	CASSQAPANYGYTF	TGCGCCAGCAGCCAAGCTCCAGCTAACTATGGCTACACCTTC
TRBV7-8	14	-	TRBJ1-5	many	CASSWRGSDQPQHF	TGTGCCAGCAGCTGGCGGGGTTCTGATCAGCCCCAGCATTTT
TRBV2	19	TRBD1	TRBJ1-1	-	CASSEASGTGGFFRTEAFF	TGTGCCAGCAGTGAAGCCTCCGGGACAGGGGGCTTTTTTAGGACTGAAGCTTTCTTT
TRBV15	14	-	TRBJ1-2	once	CATSSLVAVDGYTF	TGTGCCACCAGCAGCTTGGTGGCTGTGGATGGCTACACCTTC
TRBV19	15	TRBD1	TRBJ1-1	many	CASSKTEGANTEAFF	TGTGCCAGTAGTAAAACTGAGGGGGCGAACACTGAAGCTTTCTTT
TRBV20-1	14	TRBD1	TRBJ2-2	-	CSATRGPSDGELFF	TGCAGTGCTACAAGGGGGCCTTCGGACGGGGAGCTGTTTTTT
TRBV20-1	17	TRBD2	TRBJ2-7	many	CSARDRRRERARYEQYF	TGCAGTGCTAGAGATCGACGGCGGGAGAGGGCGCGCTACGAGCAGTACTTC
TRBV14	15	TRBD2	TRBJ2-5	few	CASSPLGGSQETQYF	TGTGCCAGCAGCCCCTTAGGCGGGAGCCAAGAGACCCAGTACTTC
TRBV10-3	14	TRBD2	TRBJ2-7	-	CARKSGRARYEQYF	TGTGCTAGGAAGTCCGGGAGGGCCAGGTACGAGCAGTACTTC
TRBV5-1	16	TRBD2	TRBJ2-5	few	CASSLRTSGGEETQYF	TGCGCCAGCAGCTTGCGAACTAGCGGGGGGGAAGAGACCCAGTACTTC
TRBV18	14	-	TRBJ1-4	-	CASSPQDGNEKLFF	TGTGCCAGCTCACCCCAGGACGGGAATGAAAAACTGTTTTTT
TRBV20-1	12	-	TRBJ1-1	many	CSVLGSAGGAFF	TGCAGTGTTCTAGGTTCCGCGGGTGGAGCTTTCTTT
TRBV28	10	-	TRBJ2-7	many	CASRRYEQYF	TGTGCCAGCAGGCGTTACGAGCAGTACTTC
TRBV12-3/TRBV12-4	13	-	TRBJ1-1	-	CASSPQLTGEAFF	TGTGCCAGCAGTCCACAATTGACGGGCGAAGCTTTCTTT
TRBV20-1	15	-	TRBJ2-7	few	CSARPEVRGSNEQYF	TGCAGTGCTAGACCGGAGGTGAGGGGTTCGAACGAGCAGTACTTC
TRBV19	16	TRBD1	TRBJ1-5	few	CASSPSGQGSNQPQHF	TGTGCCAGTAGTCCATCGGGACAGGGTAGCAATCAGCCCCAGCATTTT
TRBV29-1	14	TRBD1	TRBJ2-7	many	CSVLTGGAWAEQYF	TGCAGCGTTTTGACAGGGGGCGCCTGGGCTGAGCAGTACTTC